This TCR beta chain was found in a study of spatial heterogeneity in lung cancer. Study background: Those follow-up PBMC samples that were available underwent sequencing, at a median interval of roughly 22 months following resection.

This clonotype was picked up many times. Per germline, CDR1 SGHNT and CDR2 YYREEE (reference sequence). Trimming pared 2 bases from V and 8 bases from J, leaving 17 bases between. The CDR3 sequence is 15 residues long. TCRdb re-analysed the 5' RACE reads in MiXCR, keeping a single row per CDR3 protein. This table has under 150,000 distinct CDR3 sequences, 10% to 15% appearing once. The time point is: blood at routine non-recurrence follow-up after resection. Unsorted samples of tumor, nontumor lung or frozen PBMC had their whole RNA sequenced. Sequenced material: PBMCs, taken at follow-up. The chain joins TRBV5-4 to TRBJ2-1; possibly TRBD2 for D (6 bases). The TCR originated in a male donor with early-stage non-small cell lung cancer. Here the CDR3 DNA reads TGTGCCAGCAGCTTACCGGGACTTCGAAACGATGAGCAGTTCTTC. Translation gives CASSLPGLRNDEQFF.